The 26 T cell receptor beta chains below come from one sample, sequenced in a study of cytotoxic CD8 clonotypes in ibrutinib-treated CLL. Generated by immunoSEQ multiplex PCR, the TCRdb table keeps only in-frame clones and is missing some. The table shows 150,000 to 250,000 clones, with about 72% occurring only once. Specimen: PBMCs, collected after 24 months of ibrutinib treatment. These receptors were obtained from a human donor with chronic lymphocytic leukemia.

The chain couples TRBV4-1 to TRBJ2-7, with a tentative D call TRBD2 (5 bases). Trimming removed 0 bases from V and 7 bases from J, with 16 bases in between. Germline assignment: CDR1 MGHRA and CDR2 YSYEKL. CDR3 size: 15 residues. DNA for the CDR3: TGCGCCAGCAGCCAAGACACAAGCGCGGGCGGGGAGCAGTACTTC. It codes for CASSQDTSAGGEQYF.

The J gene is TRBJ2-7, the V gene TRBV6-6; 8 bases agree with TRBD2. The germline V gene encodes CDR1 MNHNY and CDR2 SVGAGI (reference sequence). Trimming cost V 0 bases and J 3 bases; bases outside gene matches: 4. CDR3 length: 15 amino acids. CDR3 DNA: TGTGCCAGCAGTTACTCGATAGCGGGGCTCTACGAGCAGTACTTC. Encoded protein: CASSYSIAGLYEQYF.

CDR3 sequence: CASSLGGRAYEQYF. DNA for the CDR3: TGTGCCAGCAGCTTAGGCGGGAGGGCCTACGAGCAGTACTTC. This sequence joins TRBV7-9 and TRBJ2-7; 9 positions match TRBD2. J gave up 2 bases and V 1 base, and 0 bases lay outside the gene matches. Germline-derived CDR1 and CDR2 are SEHNR and FQNEAQ (reference sequence). This CDR3 spans 14 amino acids.

Written as DNA, the CDR3 is TGCAGCGTTGTAGCATCTAGTTACGAGCAGTACTTC. It specifies CSVVASSYEQYF. The chain joins TRBV29-1 to TRBJ2-7; no clear D. The ends were cut back, 4 bases at V and 4 bases at J, with 11 bases in the middle. The CDR3 spans 12 residues. Germline-derived CDR1 and CDR2 are SQVTM and ANQGSEA.

The CDR3 sequence: CASTPGRFYNEQFF. CDR3 DNA: TGTGCCAGTACTCCGGGACGCTTCTACAATGAGCAGTTCTTC. This rearrangement joins TRBV19 to TRBJ2-1; perhaps D is TRBD1 or TRBD2 (5 bases each). V was trimmed by 7 bases and J by 3 bases, leaving 13 bases between them. The CDR3 has 14 residues. Germline V gene lookup returns CDR1 LNHDA and CDR2 SQIVND (reference sequence).

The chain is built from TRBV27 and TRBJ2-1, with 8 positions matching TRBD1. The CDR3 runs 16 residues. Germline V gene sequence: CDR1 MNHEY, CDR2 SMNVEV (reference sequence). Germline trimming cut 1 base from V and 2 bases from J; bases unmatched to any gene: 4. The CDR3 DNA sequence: TGTGCCAGCAGTTTATTAAGGACAGGGACCTACAATGAGCAGTTCTTC. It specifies CASSLLRTGTYNEQFF.

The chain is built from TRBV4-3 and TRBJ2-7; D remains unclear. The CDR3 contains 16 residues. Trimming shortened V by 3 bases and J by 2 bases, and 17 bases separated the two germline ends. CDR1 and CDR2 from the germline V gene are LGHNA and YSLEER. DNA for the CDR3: TGCGCCAGCAGCCATAGTCGAAATTACGAAACCTACGAGCAGTACTTC. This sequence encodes CASSHSRNYETYEQYF.

For the CDR3, the DNA is TGTGCCAGCAGCTTAAGGTGGGGAAAAGCGGGAGACAATGAGCAGTTCTTC. Protein: CASSLRWGKAGDNEQFF. The rearrangement uses TRBV5-6 and TRBJ2-1, with 8 nucleotides matching TRBD2. In germline, CDR1 is SGHDT, CDR2 YYEEEE. This CDR3 comprises 17 residues. J lost 5 bases, V lost 2 bases, and 12 bases had no gene match.

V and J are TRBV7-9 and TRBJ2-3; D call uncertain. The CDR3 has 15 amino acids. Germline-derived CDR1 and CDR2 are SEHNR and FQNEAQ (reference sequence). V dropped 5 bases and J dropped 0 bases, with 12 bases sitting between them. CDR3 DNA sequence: TGTGCCAGCAGCCCACGCGGCGCAAGCACAGATACGCAGTATTTT. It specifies CASSPRGASTDTQYF. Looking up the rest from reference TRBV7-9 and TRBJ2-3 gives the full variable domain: DTGVSQNPRHKITKRGQNVTFRCDPISEHNRLYWYRQTLGQGPEFLTYFQNEAQLEKSRLLSDRFSAERPKGSFSTLEIQRTEQGDSAMYLCASSPRGASTDTQYFGPGTRLTVL.

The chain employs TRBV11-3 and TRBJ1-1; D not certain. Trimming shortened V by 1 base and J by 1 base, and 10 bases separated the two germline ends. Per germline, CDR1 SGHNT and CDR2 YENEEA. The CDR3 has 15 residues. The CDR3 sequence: CASSLGPGGNTEAFF. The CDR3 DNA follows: TGTGCCAGCAGCTTAGGTCCAGGAGGGAACACTGAAGCTTTCTTT.

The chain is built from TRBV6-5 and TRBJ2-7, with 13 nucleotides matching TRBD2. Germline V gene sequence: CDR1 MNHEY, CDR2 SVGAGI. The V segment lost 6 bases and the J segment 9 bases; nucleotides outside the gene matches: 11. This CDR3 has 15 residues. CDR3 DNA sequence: TGTGCCAGCAGCCCACCGGGACTAGCGGGAAGCGGGCAGTACTTC. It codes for CASSPPGLAGSGQYF.

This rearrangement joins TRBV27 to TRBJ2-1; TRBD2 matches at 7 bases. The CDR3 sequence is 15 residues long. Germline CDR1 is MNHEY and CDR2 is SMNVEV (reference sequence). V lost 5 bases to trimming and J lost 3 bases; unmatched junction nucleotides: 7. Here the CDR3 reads CASSGASGFYNEQFF. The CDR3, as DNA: TGTGCCAGCAGTGGGGCTAGCGGTTTCTACAATGAGCAGTTCTTC.

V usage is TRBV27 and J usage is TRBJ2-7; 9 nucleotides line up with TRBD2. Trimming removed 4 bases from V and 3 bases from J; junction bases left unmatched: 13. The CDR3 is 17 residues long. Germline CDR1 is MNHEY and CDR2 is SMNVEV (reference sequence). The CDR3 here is CASSSSSVAGVVYEQYF. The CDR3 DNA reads TGTGCCAGCAGTTCCTCATCGGTAGCGGGAGTTGTCTACGAGCAGTACTTC.

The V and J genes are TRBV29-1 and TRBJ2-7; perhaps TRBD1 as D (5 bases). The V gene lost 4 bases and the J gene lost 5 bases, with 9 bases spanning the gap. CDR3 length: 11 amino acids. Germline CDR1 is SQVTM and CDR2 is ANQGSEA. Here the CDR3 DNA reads TGCAGCGTTGCTCTAGGGGACGAGCAGTACTTC. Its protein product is CSVALGDEQYF.

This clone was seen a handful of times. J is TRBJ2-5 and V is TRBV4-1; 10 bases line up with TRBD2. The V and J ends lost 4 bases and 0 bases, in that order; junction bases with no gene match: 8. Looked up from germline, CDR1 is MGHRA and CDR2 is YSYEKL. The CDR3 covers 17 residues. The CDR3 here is CASSPQLAGSYQETQYF. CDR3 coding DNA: TGCGCCAGCAGCCCCCAACTAGCGGGGAGTTACCAAGAGACCCAGTACTTC.

For the CDR3, the DNA is TGTGCCAGCAGCTTTCTGGGTGATCAGCCCCAGCATTTT. It yields the protein CASSFLGDQPQHF. The chain links TRBV7-9 to TRBJ1-5; no clear D. Germline V lookup: CDR1 SEHNR, CDR2 FQNEAQ (reference sequence). CDR3 length: 13 residues. V lost 3 bases to trimming and J lost 5 bases, with 8 bases between them.

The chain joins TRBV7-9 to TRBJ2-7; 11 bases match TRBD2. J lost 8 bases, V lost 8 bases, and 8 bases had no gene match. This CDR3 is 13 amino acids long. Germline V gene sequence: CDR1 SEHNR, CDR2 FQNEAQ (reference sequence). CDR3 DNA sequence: TGTGCCAGCGCAGTAGCGGGAGGGCTCAAGCAGTACTTC. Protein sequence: CASAVAGGLKQYF.

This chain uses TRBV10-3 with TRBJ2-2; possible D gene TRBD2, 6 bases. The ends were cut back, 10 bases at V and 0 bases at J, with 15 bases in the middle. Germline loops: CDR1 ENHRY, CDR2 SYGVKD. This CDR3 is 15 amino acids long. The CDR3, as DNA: TGTGCCACCAGATCGGGACTCCCGAACACCGGGGAGCTGTTTTTT. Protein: CATRSGLPNTGELFF.

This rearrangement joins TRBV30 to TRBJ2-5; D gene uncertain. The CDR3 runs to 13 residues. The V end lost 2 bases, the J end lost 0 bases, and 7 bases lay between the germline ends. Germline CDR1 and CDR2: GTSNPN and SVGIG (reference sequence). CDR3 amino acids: CAWSPPDQETQYF. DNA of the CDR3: TGTGCCTGGAGTCCACCAGACCAAGAGACCCAGTACTTC.

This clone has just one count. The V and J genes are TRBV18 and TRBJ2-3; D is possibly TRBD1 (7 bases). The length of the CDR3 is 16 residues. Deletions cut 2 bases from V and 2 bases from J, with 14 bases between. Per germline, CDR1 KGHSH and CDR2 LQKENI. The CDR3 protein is CASSPLGGGVTDTQYF. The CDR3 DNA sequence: TGTGCCAGCTCACCATTAGGGGGCGGGGTCACAGATACGCAGTATTTT. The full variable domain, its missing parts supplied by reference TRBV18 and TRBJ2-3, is NAGVMQNPRHLVRRRGQEARLRCSPMKGHSHVYWYRQLPEEGLKFMVYLQKENIIDESGMPKERFSAEFPKEGPSILRIQQVVRGDSAAYFCASSPLGGGVTDTQYFGPGTRLTVL.

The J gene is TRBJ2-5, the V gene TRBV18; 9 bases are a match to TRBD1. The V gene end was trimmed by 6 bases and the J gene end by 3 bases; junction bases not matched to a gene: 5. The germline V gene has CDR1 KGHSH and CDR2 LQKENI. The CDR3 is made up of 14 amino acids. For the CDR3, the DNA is TGTGCCAGCTCGGTCGGACAGGGGAAAGAGACCCAGTACTTC. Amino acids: CASSVGQGKETQYF.

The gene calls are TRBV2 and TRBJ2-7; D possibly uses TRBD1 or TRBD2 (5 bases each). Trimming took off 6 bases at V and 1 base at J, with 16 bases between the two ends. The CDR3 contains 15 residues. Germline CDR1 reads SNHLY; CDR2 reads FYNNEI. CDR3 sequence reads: CASSPRPEGSYEQYF. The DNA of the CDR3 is TGTGCCAGCAGCCCGCGGCCCGAGGGGTCCTACGAGCAGTACTTC.

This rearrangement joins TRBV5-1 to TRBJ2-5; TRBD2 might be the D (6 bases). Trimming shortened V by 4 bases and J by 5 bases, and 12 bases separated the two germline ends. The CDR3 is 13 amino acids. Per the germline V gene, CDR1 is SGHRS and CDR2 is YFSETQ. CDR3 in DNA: TGCGCCAGCAGCACCCGGGACTTGGAGACCCAGTACTTC. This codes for CASSTRDLETQYF.

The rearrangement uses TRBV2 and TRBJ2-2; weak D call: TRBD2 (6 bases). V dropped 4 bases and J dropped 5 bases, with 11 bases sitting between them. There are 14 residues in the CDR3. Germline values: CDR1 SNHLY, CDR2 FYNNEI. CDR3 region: CASSARLVTGELFF. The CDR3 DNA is TGTGCCAGCAGTGCAAGACTAGTTACCGGGGAGCTGTTTTTT.

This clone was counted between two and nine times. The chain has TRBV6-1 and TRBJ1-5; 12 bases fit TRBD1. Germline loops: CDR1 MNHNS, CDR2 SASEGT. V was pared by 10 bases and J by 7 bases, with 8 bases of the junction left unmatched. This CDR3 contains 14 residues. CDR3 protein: CAILGQGARQPQHF. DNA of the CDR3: TGTGCCATCCTGGGACAGGGGGCGCGACAGCCCCAGCATTTT.

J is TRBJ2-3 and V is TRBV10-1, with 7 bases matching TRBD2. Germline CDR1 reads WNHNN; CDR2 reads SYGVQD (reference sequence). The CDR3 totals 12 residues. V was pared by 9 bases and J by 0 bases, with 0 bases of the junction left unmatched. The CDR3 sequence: CASSGSTDTQYF. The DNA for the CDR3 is TGCGCCAGTAGCGGGAGCACAGATACGCAGTATTTT.